These 24 T cell receptor beta chains share one sample of origin, sequenced in a study of Graves' ophthalmopathy and Graves' hyperthyroidism. TCR beta CDR3 amplification used RNA transcripts. First-round RT-PCR with HTBI primers preceded a second-round multiplex PCR. TCRdb reprocessed the multiplex PCR reads with MiXCR, giving one entry per CDR3 protein. Of more than 150,000 distinct CDR3 sequences listed, 30% to 45% are singletons. The sample comprised peripheral blood. All receptors derive from a middle-aged woman with Graves' ophthalmopathy.

This clonotype showed up many times. The chain links TRBV7-8 to TRBJ1-6; maybe TRBD1 (5 bases). Looked up from germline, CDR1 is SGHVS and CDR2 is FQNEAQ. With 5 bases removed from V and 9 bases from J, the gap between germline ends came to 17 bases. This CDR3 is 15 amino acids long. The CDR3 DNA follows: TGTGCCAGCAGCCCAAAGGACACCCTTGGTTCACCCCTCCACTTT. Residues: CASSPKDTLGSPLHF.

The CDR3 region has the DNA TGTGCCAGCAGTTGGGGTATACTTAGCAATCAGCCCCAGCATTTT. This codes for CASSWGILSNQPQHF. The genes are TRBV6-2 or TRBV6-3 and TRBJ1-5, with D hard to call. The germline V gene has CDR1 MNHEY and CDR2 SVGEGT. The CDR3 is 15 residues long. V shed 4 bases and J shed 0 bases, with 10 bases lying between them.

The chain couples TRBV6-1 to TRBJ2-7; perhaps TRBD1 as D (5 bases). There are 14 residues in the CDR3. With 6 bases removed from V and 2 bases from J, the gap between germline ends came to 14 bases. Germline-derived CDR1 and CDR2 are MNHNS and SASEGT. CDR3 residues: CASRTASLPYEQYF. CDR3 coding DNA: TGTGCCAGCAGGACAGCCAGCCTTCCCTACGAGCAGTACTTC.

This clonotype was recorded at least ten times. V is TRBV7-9 and J is TRBJ2-5, with 7 bases that match TRBD2. Germline V lookup: CDR1 SEHNR, CDR2 FQNEAQ (reference sequence). CDR3 size: 12 residues. Here the CDR3 reads CASGVRDGTQYF. CDR3 nucleotide sequence: TGTGCGAGCGGGGTGCGGGATGGGACCCAGTACTTC.

This chain joins TRBV6-1 and TRBJ1-5; D might be TRBD1 (5 bases). There are 16 residues in the CDR3. Germline CDR1 and CDR2: MNHNS and SASEGT. The ends were cut back, 4 bases at V and 4 bases at J, with 17 bases in the middle. This chain's CDR3 is CASSGDPTGTNQPQHF. The CDR3 DNA is TGTGCCAGCAGTGGGGACCCAACAGGAACGAATCAGCCCCAGCATTTT.

This clonotype was counted at least ten times. The chain combines TRBV7-8 with TRBJ2-7; 11 bases fit TRBD2. Germline V gives CDR1 SGHVS, CDR2 FQNEAQ. The V gene end was trimmed by 1 base and the J gene end by 0 bases; junction bases not matched to a gene: 8. CDR3 length: 18 residues. CDR3 DNA sequence: TGTGCCAGCAGCTTAGGGTCGGCTAGCGGGAGGCCCTCCTACGAGCAGTACTTC. It codes for CASSLGSASGRPSYEQYF.

This clonotype was recorded at least ten times. The chain is built from TRBV7-2 and TRBJ1-3; tentative D call: TRBD1 (5 bases). Trimming left V 2 bases short and J 8 bases short, with 16 bases between. CDR3 length equals 15 residues. In germline, CDR1 is SGHTA, CDR2 FQGNSA. This CDR3 reads CASSLWGRSSDTIYF. DNA of the CDR3: TGTGCCAGCAGCTTATGGGGCAGGTCCTCAGACACCATATATTTT.

This clonotype was recorded many times. The chain uses TRBV3-1 and TRBJ1-6; D ambiguous. Trimming stripped 4 bases from V and 9 bases from J, with 13 bases between. This CDR3 contains 14 residues. In germline, CDR1 is LGHDT, CDR2 YNNKEL (reference sequence). The CDR3 sequence is CASSPTWPGSPLHF. CDR3 in DNA: TGTGCCAGCAGCCCAACGTGGCCTGGTTCACCCCTCCACTTT.

This chain connects TRBV6-2 or TRBV6-3 to TRBJ1-2; D unresolved. Germline V CDR1 and CDR2: MNHEY, SVGEGT. The length of the CDR3 is 12 residues. Trimming shortened V by 6 bases and J by 7 bases, and 12 bases separated the two germline ends. The CDR3 nucleotides read TGTGCCAGCAGGTCCAGTGGTTTTGGCTACACCTTC. Amino acid sequence: CASRSSGFGYTF.

V gene TRBV24-1 combines with J gene TRBJ2-2; 14 bases fit TRBD2. V lost 4 bases and J lost 2; bases outside the gene matches: 5. CDR3 size: 18 residues. Germline V lookup: CDR1 KGHDR, CDR2 SFDVKD. The CDR3 DNA is TGTGCCACCAGTGACACGGGACTAGCGGGAGTTAACACCGGGGAGCTGTTTTTT. Residues: CATSDTGLAGVNTGELFF.

In this sample, this clonotype turned up many times. The chain carries TRBV9 and TRBJ2-2, with D perhaps given as TRBD1 or TRBD2 (5 bases each). The CDR3 is made up of 14 amino acids. The V gene's germline CDR1 is SGDLS and CDR2 YYNGEE. The V gene lost 4 bases and the J gene lost 4 bases, with 11 bases spanning the gap. The CDR3 region is CASSSLGGTGELFF. The CDR3 DNA follows: TGTGCCAGCAGCTCTCTTGGGGGCACCGGGGAGCTGTTTTTT.

CDR3 in amino acids: CASRTGVRNQPQHF. The CDR3 region has the DNA TGTGCCAGCAGGACCGGGGTACGCAATCAGCCCCAGCATTTT. The J gene is TRBJ1-5, the V gene TRBV27; D call uncertain. Trimming cost V 6 bases and J 2 bases, with 11 bases left between them. In germline, CDR1 is MNHEY, CDR2 SMNVEV (reference sequence). The CDR3 spans 14 residues.

This clonotype appeared many times. V is TRBV6-2 or TRBV6-3 and J is TRBJ1-5; D gene uncertain. CDR3 length: 13 residues. In germline, CDR1 is MNHEY, CDR2 SVGEGT. Trimming removed 7 bases at V and 13 bases at J, with 20 bases between. The CDR3 loop reads CASNLQRHKTQHF. CDR3 DNA sequence: TGTGCCAGCAACTTACAACGACACAAGACTCAGCATTTT.

This clonotype was recorded at least ten times. The chain carries TRBV2 and TRBJ2-1; TRBD2 matches at 7 bases. CDR1 and CDR2 from the germline V gene are SNHLY and FYNNEI. The V segment lost 2 bases and the J segment 8 bases; nucleotides outside the gene matches: 9. This CDR3 comprises 15 residues. The CDR3 coding sequence is TGTGCCAGCAGTGAAAACGGGGCGGGAGTCGATGAGCAGTTCTTC. This encodes CASSENGAGVDEQFF.

CDR3 DNA: TGTGCCAGCAGTTACCTAGGGGAGCTGTTTTTT. This sequence encodes CASSYLGELFF. The chain employs TRBV6-2 or TRBV6-3 and TRBJ2-2, with no clear D. This CDR3 is built from 11 residues. V lost 2 bases and J lost 8, with 3 bases in between. Germline CDR1 reads MNHEY; CDR2 reads SVGEGT.

This sequence joins TRBV6-2 or TRBV6-3 and TRBJ1-5, with 7 positions matching TRBD1. CDR3 size: 17 residues. Trimming cost V 4 bases and J 0 bases; bases outside gene matches: 9. Germline values: CDR1 MNHEY, CDR2 SVGEGT. The CDR3 nucleotides are TGTGCCAGCAGTTCTTACGGACAGGCGGATAGCAATCAGCCCCAGCATTTT. This translates into CASSSYGQADSNQPQHF.

The genes are TRBV20-1 and TRBJ1-1; D is ambiguous. The CDR3 contains 14 residues. From germline, CDR1 is DFQATT and CDR2 SNEGSKA (reference sequence). The V end lost 0 bases, the J end lost 4 bases, and 12 bases lay between the germline ends. The CDR3: CSARDLGGGTEAFF. DNA for the CDR3: TGCAGTGCTAGAGATCTCGGTGGTGGCACTGAAGCTTTCTTT.

This clonotype has at least ten counts. The chain carries TRBV20-1 and TRBJ1-1; 10 bases align to TRBD1. Trimming at V came to 5 bases and at J to 10 bases, leaving 13 bases not matched to a gene. This CDR3 has 14 residues. CDR1 DFQATT and CDR2 SNEGSKA come from the germline V gene (reference sequence). The CDR3 DNA sequence: TGCAGTGCTGGCGGGGGACAGGGGTCTATTGGAGCTTTCTTT. This encodes CSAGGGQGSIGAFF.

This clonotype was detected ten times or more. V and J are TRBV7-9 and TRBJ1-2; weak D call: TRBD1 (6 bases). Trimming pared 0 bases from V and 8 bases from J, leaving 16 bases between. This CDR3 is 15 amino acids long. CDR1 and CDR2 from the germline V gene are SEHNR and FQNEAQ (reference sequence). In DNA form, the CDR3 reads TGTGCCAGCAGCTTAGCTCCAGGGGCTCCTACCGGCTACACCTTC. This encodes CASSLAPGAPTGYTF.

The rearrangement uses TRBV6-2 or TRBV6-3 and TRBJ2-7; D is ambiguous. Germline V gene data show CDR1 as MNHEY and CDR2 as SVGEGT. The CDR3 consists of 12 residues. The CDR3 sequence: CSSGRMSYEQYF. The CDR3, as DNA: TGTTCGTCGGGCCGGATGAGCTACGAGCAGTACTTC.

The chain employs TRBV12-3 or TRBV12-4 and TRBJ1-2; no clear D. The CDR3 length is 14 residues. V gave up 2 bases and J gave up 4 bases, with 11 bases separating them. DNA for the CDR3: TGTGCCAGCAGTTTAAGGGCCTTTGGCTATGGCTACACCTTC. Its translation: CASSLRAFGYGYTF.

V is TRBV30 and J is TRBJ1-1, with 7 bases fitting TRBD1. The CDR3 runs to 16 residues. Germline loops: CDR1 GTSNPN, CDR2 SVGIG (reference sequence). J lost 4 bases, V lost 2 bases, and 13 bases had no gene match. The CDR3 sequence is CAWSQGGAGTLTEAFF. In nucleotides, the CDR3 is TGTGCCTGGAGTCAGGGGGGCGCAGGGACCCTCACTGAAGCTTTCTTT.

This clonotype has ten or more counts. This chain connects TRBV28 to TRBJ1-1; 8 nucleotides agree with TRBD1. The CDR3 runs 13 residues. Germline CDR1 is MDHEN and CDR2 is SYDVKM. Trimming cost V 3 bases and J 4 bases; bases outside gene matches: 1. In DNA, the CDR3 is TGTGCCAGCAGTTTCAGGGGGCTCACTGAAGCTTTCTTT. Translating it yields CASSFRGLTEAFF.

This clonotype was observed at least ten times. This chain connects TRBV27 to TRBJ2-2; 10 bases are shared with TRBD2. CDR3 size: 17 residues. Germline-derived CDR1 and CDR2 are MNHEY and SMNVEV (reference sequence). V lost 2 bases and J lost 4; bases outside the gene matches: 7. CDR3: CASSLLAGEISTGELFF. CDR3 sequence (DNA): TGTGCCAGCAGTTTACTAGCGGGAGAAATAAGCACCGGGGAGCTGTTTTTT.